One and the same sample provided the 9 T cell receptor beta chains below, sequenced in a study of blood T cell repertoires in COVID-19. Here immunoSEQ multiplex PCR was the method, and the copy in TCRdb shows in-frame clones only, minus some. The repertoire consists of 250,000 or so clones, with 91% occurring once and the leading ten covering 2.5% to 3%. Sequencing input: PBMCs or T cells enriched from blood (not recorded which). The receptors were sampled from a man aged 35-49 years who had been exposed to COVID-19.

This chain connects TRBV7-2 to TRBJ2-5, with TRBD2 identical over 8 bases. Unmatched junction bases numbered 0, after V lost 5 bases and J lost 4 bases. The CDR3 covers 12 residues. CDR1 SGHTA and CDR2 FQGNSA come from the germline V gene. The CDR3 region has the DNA TGTGCCAGCAGCCGGGGGGGAGAGACCCAGTACTTC. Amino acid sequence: CASSRGGETQYF.

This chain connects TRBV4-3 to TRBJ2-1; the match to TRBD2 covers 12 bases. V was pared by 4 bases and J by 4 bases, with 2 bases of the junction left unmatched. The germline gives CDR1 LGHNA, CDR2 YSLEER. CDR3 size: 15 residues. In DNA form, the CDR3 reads TGCGCCAGCAGCCGCGGACTAGCGGGATACAATGAGCAGTTCTTC. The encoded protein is CASSRGLAGYNEQFF.

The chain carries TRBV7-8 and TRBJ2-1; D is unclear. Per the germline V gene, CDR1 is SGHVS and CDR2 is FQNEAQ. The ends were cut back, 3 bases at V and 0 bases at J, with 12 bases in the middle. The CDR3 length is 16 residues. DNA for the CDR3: TGTGCCAGCAGCTTGGTTAGGTTAGCCTCCTACAATGAGCAGTTCTTC. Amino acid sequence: CASSLVRLASYNEQFF.

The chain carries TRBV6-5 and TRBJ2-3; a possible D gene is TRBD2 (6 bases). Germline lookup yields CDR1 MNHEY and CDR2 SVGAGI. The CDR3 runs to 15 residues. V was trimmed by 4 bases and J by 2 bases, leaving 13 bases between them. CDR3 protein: CASSSYSGYTDTQYF. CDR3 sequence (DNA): TGTGCCAGCAGTTCCTATAGCGGATACACAGATACGCAGTATTTT.

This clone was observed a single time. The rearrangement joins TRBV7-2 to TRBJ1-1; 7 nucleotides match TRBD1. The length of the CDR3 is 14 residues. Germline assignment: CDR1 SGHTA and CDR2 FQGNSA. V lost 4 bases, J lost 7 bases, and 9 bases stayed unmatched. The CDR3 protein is CASSSMGQTGEAFF. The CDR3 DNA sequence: TGTGCCAGCAGCTCCATGGGACAGACGGGTGAAGCTTTCTTT.

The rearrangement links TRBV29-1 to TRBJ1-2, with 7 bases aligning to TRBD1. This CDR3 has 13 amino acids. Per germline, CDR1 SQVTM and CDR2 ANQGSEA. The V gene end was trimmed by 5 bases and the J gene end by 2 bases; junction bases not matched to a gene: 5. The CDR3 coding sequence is TGCAGCGTTAGGGACAGAGAGAACTATGGCTACACCTTC. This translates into CSVRDRENYGYTF.

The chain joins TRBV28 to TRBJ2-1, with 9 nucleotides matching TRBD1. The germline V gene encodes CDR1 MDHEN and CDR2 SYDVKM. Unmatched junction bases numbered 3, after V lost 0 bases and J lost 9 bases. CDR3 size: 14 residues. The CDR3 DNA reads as TGTGCCAGCAGTTTATGGACAGGGGGAGGTGAGCAGTTCTTC. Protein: CASSLWTGGGEQFF.

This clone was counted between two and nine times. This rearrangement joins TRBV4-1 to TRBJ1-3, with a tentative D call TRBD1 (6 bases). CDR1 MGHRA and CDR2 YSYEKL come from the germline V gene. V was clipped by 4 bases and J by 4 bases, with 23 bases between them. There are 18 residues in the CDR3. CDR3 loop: CASSRSPDRPFTGNTIYF. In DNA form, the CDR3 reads TGCGCCAGCAGCCGAAGTCCGGACAGACCCTTCACGGGAAACACCATATATTTT.

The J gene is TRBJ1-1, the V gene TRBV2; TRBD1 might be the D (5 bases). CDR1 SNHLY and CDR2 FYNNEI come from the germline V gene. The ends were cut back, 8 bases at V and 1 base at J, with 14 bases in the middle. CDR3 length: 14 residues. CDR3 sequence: CASLGQGWNTEAFF. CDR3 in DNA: TGTGCCAGCCTCGGGCAGGGTTGGAACACTGAAGCTTTCTTT.